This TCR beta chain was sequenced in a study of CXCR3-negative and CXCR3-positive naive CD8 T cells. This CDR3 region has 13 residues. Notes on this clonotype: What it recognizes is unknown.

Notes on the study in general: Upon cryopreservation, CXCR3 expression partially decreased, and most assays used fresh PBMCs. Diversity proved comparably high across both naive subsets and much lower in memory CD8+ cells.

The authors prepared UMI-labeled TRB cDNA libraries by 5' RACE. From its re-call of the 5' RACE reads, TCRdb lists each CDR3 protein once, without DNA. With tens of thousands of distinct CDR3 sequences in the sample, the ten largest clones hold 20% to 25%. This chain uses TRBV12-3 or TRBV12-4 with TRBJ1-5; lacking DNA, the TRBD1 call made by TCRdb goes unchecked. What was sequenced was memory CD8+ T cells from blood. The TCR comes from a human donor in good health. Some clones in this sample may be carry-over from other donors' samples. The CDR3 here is CASQGTPGQPQHF.